This T cell receptor (beta chain) was documented in a study of regulatory T cells in long-lasting Graves disease. Study observations and caveats: Patients with persistent Graves' had lower TCR diversity than newly diagnosed patients. Newly diagnosed patients shared 966 public clonotypes; persistent patients shared approximately 2,700.

Through Arm-PCR of CDR3 regions and iRepertoire HTBI primers, TCR beta libraries were built. TCRdb called the multiplex PCR reads again in MiXCR, with one record for every CDR3 protein. In the table there are about 500,000 distinct CDR3 sequences, 12% of which are singletons. Sample time point: newly diagnosed GD, antithyroid drugs for less than 3 months. Isolated PBMC RNA provided the starting material for the TCR library. Comments on this clonotype: Its specificity is not known.

These data also formed part of another study, on T cells in Graves' hyperthyroidism and ophthalmopathy.

Here the sequenced sample was peripheral blood mononuclear cells (PBMCs), taken at new diagnosis, from a patient treated with antithyroid drugs. The source is a woman under 40 with Graves disease.

CDR3 amino acids: CASSSQGPGANVLTF. The CDR3 region has the DNA TGTGCCAGCAGCTCCCAGGGTCCTGGGGCCAACGTCCTGACTTTC. V gene TRBV7-3 combines with J gene TRBJ2-6, with D possibly TRBD1 on 5 matching bases. The V gene's germline CDR1 is SGHTA and CDR2 FQGTGA. The germline V and J ends were trimmed by 4 bases and 2 bases, with 9 bases remaining between them. The CDR3 has 15 amino acids. Full variable domain (rest looked up from reference TRBV7-3 and TRBJ2-6): GAGVSQTPSNKVTEKGKYVELRCDPISGHTALYWYRQSLGQGPEFLIYFQGTGAADDSGLPNDRFFAVRPEGSVSTLKIQRTERGDSAVYLCASSSQGPGANVLTFGAGSRLTVL.